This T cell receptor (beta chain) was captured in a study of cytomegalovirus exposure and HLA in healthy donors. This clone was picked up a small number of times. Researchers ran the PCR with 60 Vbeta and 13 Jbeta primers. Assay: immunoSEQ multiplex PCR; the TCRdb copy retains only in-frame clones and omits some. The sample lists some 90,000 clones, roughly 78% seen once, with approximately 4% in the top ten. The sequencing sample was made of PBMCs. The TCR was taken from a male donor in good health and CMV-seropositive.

The CDR3 coding sequence is TGTGCCAGCAGGAGACAGGGGCCACGGAACGAGCAGTACTTC. Encoded protein: CASRRQGPRNEQYF. The J gene is TRBJ2-7, the V gene TRBV6-1; 8 bases line up with TRBD1. The CDR3 has 14 amino acids. V dropped 6 bases and J dropped 5; count of bases not matched to a gene: 9. The germline V gene has CDR1 MNHNS and CDR2 SASEGT.